This TCR beta chain is drawn from a study of T cells after yellow fever vaccination. Trimming took off 4 bases at V and 1 base at J, with 12 bases between the two ends. The CDR3 runs to 15 residues. CDR1 and CDR2 from the germline V gene are ENHRY and SYGVKD. Study-wide points: Repertoires obtained by FACS sorting could include abundant clonotypes that entered as contaminants from the bulk population. Post-booster repertoires contained most primary-vaccination clones again (96% CD4, approximately 86% CD8). Though weaker, the secondary response peaked faster, on day 5 versus 15.

This clonotype turned up a few times. Its matching antigen is unknown. Template switching by 5'RACE produced TCR cDNA, adding a universal primer site and UMIs. Each CDR3 protein is one row after TCRdb ran MiXCR on the 5' RACE reads. The sample holds around 320,000 distinct CDR3 sequences; roughly a tenth are singletons and the top ten take about 3%. The sequence was collected from a man younger than 30 who received the YFV17D yellow fever vaccine. The source was CD4+ T cells sorted from PBMCs, collected 45 days after the yellow fever booster vaccination. The chain employs TRBV10-3 and TRBJ2-3; D remains unclear. The CDR3: CAISGVAFGTDTQYF. CDR3 DNA sequence: TGTGCCATCAGTGGGGTAGCCTTTGGCACAGATACGCAGTATTTT.